One sample yielded the 15 T cell receptor beta chains listed below, sequenced in a study of identical twins. TCRdb fed the 5' RACE reads into MiXCR, producing one record per CDR3 protein. The table lists 1.5 million to 2 million distinct CDR3 sequences, less than 35% of them singletons. Sequenced: cord blood. These receptors were collected from a newborn girl in good health.

This clonotype was picked up a small number of times. V usage is TRBV20-1 and J usage is TRBJ2-1; no clear D gene. The germline CDR1 and CDR2 sequences are DFQATT and SNEGSKA (reference sequence). The V gene lost 2 bases and the J gene lost 15 bases, with 11 bases spanning the gap. The CDR3 runs 10 residues. The CDR3 nucleotides are TGCAGTGCTAGAAGGACCAAGTTGTTCTTC. This encodes CSARRTKLFF.

The chain carries TRBV28 and TRBJ2-3; TRBD2 agrees at 7 bases. This CDR3 is 15 amino acids long. Trimming removed 4 bases from V and 6 bases from J; junction bases left unmatched: 10. Germline V gives CDR1 MDHEN, CDR2 SYDVKM. CDR3 coding DNA: TGTGCCAGCAGTTCCGAGCGGGATCCAACGGATACGCAGTATTTT. Amino acid sequence: CASSSERDPTDTQYF.

A note on this clonotype: This may stem from a read error, because a much larger clone lies one nucleotide away. The V and J genes are TRBV6-2 or TRBV6-3 and TRBJ2-5; 14 nucleotides agree with TRBD2. This CDR3 spans 17 amino acids. Germline lookup yields CDR1 MNHEY and CDR2 SVGEGT. V was clipped by 6 bases and J by 11 bases; unmatched bases: 17. CDR3 region: CASSPWTSGRPFNEQYF. In DNA, the CDR3 is TGTGCCAGCAGCCCCTGGACTAGCGGGAGGCCCTTCAATGAGCAGTACTTC.

The CDR3 reads CSARAQDRSYGYTF. The CDR3 nucleotides read TGCAGTGCTAGAGCTCAGGACAGAAGCTATGGCTACACCTTC. V gene TRBV20-1 combines with J gene TRBJ1-2; D might be TRBD1 (6 bases). Per germline, CDR1 DFQATT and CDR2 SNEGSKA (reference sequence). There are 14 residues in the CDR3. Trimming removed 1 base from V and 4 bases from J, with 13 bases in between.

Points on this clonotype: One end of the junction fails to match germline, which may point to a read error. The chain is built from TRBV7-6 and TRBJ1-1, with 12 bases that match TRBD1. Looked up from germline, CDR1 is SGHVS and CDR2 is FNYEAQ. CDR3 size: 18 residues. In DNA form, the CDR3 reads TGTGCCAGCAGCTTAAGTGTTGGGACAGGGGGCGACGCGATTGAAGTTTTCTTT. This translates into CASSLSVGTGGDAIEVFF.

V and J are TRBV10-1 and TRBJ2-3; a weak D match, TRBD2 (6 bases). CDR1 and CDR2 from the germline V gene are WNHNN and SYGVQD (reference sequence). This CDR3 region has 15 residues. V was clipped by 1 base and J by 3 bases, with 11 bases between them. The CDR3 spells CASSEWRGVTDTQYF. The CDR3 DNA follows: TGCGCCAGCAGTGAGTGGCGCGGGGTTACAGATACGCAGTATTTT.

V is TRBV20-1 and J is TRBJ2-6; the D is unclear. This CDR3 has 17 residues. Trimming left V 1 base short and J 1 base short, with 14 bases between. The V gene's germline CDR1 is DFQATT and CDR2 SNEGSKA (reference sequence). The CDR3 reads CSARVGDQVSGANVLTF. CDR3 DNA: TGCAGTGCTAGAGTTGGGGATCAGGTATCTGGGGCCAACGTCCTGACTTTC.

The chain employs TRBV7-2 and TRBJ1-6, with TRBD1 identical over 8 bases. The trim removed 2 bases at V and 9 bases at J, leaving 12 bases unmatched. This CDR3 region has 17 residues. CDR1 SGHTA and CDR2 FQGNSA come from the germline V gene. The CDR3 nucleotides are TGTGCCAGCAGCTTATTGCCCCCGACAGGGGTTATTTCACCCCTCCACTTT. It translates to CASSLLPPTGVISPLHF.

This chain connects TRBV28 to TRBJ2-2; no firm D call. The germline V gene has CDR1 MDHEN and CDR2 SYDVKM. The germline V and J ends were trimmed by 6 bases and 6 bases, with 14 bases remaining between them. The CDR3 sequence is 14 residues long. The DNA of the CDR3 is TGTGCCAGCAGACCAGACATTCTCCCCGGGGAGCTGTTTTTT. Protein product: CASRPDILPGELFF. Together with reference TRBV28 and TRBJ2-2, the CDR3 gives the full variable domain: DVKVTQSSRYLVKRTGEKVFLECVQDMDHENMFWYRQDPGLGLRLIYFSYDVKMKEKGDIPEGYSVSREKKERFSLILESASTNQTSMYLCASRPDILPGELFFGEGSRLTVL.

V gene TRBV28 combines with J gene TRBJ1-2; the D gene is possibly TRBD1 (6 bases). Germline values: CDR1 MDHEN, CDR2 SYDVKM. CDR3 length: 14 amino acids. The V end was cut by 7 bases, the J end by 6 bases, with 18 bases between. CDR3 DNA sequence: TGTGCCAGCACCGCGGGGGGGGCCCAGAATGGCTACACCTTC. It codes for CASTAGGAQNGYTF.

This chain links TRBV2 with TRBJ2-7, with a possible D match to TRBD2 (5 bases). Between the trimmed V and J ends, which lost 4 bases and 6 bases, there was a span of 10 bases. There are 12 residues in the CDR3. Germline values: CDR1 SNHLY, CDR2 FYNNEI. In nucleotides, the CDR3 is TGTGCCAGCAGTGTAGCGCCACGCGAGCAGTACTTC. The encoded protein is CASSVAPREQYF.

Only a few counts were recorded for this clonotype. V usage is TRBV3-1 and J usage is TRBJ1-1; tentative D call: TRBD1 (6 bases). CDR3 size: 14 residues. The germline V and J ends were trimmed by 6 bases and 1 base, with 12 bases remaining between them. Germline V CDR1 and CDR2: LGHDT, YNNKEL (reference sequence). The CDR3 is CASRIQQGNTEAFF. The CDR3 nucleotides read TGTGCCAGCAGGATTCAACAGGGGAACACTGAAGCTTTCTTT.

This chain joins TRBV5-1 and TRBJ2-1; TRBD2 matches 11 bases. V lost 1 base, J lost 0 bases, and 9 bases stayed unmatched. This CDR3 spans 19 amino acids. Germline CDR1 SGHRS, CDR2 YFSETQ. The CDR3 sequence: CASSLSLAGGTGSYNEQFF. The CDR3 region has the DNA TGCGCCAGCAGCTTGTCTCTAGCGGGAGGTACGGGCTCCTACAATGAGCAGTTCTTC. The full variable domain, in which reference TRBV5-1 and TRBJ2-1 provide the parts outside the CDR3, is KAGVTQTPRYLIKTRGQQVTLSCSPISGHRSVSWYQQTPGQGLQFLFEYFSETQRNKGNFPGRFSGRQFSNSRSEMNVSTLELGDSALYLCASSLSLAGGTGSYNEQFFGPGTRLTVL.

The table lists this clonotype with a few counts. The chain couples TRBV9 to TRBJ1-2; D remains ambiguous. This CDR3 is 14 amino acids long. Looked up from germline, CDR1 is SGDLS and CDR2 is YYNGEE. V gave up 2 bases and J gave up 7 bases, with 15 bases separating them. For the CDR3, the DNA is TGTGCCAGCAGCGTCCCCCCCACGGGGAGTGGCTACACCTTC. It codes for CASSVPPTGSGYTF.

V usage is TRBV12-3 or TRBV12-4 and J usage is TRBJ1-2; 9 bases agree with TRBD1. With V trimmed by 6 bases and J by 4 bases, 3 bases remained unmatched. CDR3 length: 13 residues. The CDR3 DNA sequence: TGTGCCAGCAGGGGACAGGGAACCTATGGCTACACCTTC. Amino acids: CASRGQGTYGYTF.